Listed here is a single T cell receptor beta chain. Its antigen is not identified. These data are taken from a study of monozygotic twins with inflammatory bowel disease. The CDR3 sequence is 14 residues long. Germline CDR1 and CDR2: SNHLY and FYNNEI. TCRdb derives one entry per CDR3 protein from the 5' RACE reads, leaving out DNA. The sample totals around 190,000 distinct CDR3 sequences. Notes on the study in general: Comparison of concordant versus discordant twins revealed no difference in repertoire similarity, possibly due to limited power. Fewer clonotypes were shared with others by IBD patients than by healthy twins, especially with disease activity. It was in IBD patients that TCRbeta diversity (inverse Simpson) was lower than in healthy co-twins.

Each donor had 2.5 to 3 ml of blood drawn. The source is a human donor with ulcerative colitis or Crohn's disease, or a healthy co-twin of an affected twin (not recorded which). This chain uses TRBV2 with TRBJ2-1. Input material: blood. CDR3 region: CASSRPYLRDEQFF.